These 15 T cell receptor beta chains were sequenced from one sample in a study of cytomegalovirus exposure and HLA in healthy donors. PCR employed 60 Vbeta and 13 Jbeta primers. Measured with immunoSEQ multiplex PCR; TCRdb has only the in-frame clones, and not every one. The clone table shows 65,000 to 85,000 clones, with the ten largest holding roughly 1.5%. Material: PBMCs. These receptors all stem from a woman aged 60-75 years in good health and CMV-seronegative.

The J gene is TRBJ1-2, the V gene TRBV19; D unclear. The CDR3 has 12 amino acids. V gave up 3 bases and J gave up 3 bases, with 5 bases separating them. Germline lookup yields CDR1 LNHDA and CDR2 SQIVND (reference sequence). CDR3 DNA: TGTGCCAGTAGTATTCAGTACTATGGCTACACCTTC. Translating it yields CASSIQYYGYTF.

The chain recombines TRBV10-2 with TRBJ2-1; a weak D match, TRBD2 (5 bases). Trimming stripped 6 bases from V and 10 bases from J, with 25 bases between. Germline V gives CDR1 WSHSY, CDR2 SAAADI. This CDR3 comprises 16 residues. CDR3 residues: CASRGAVGSKSGEQFF. The CDR3 nucleotides read TGCGCCAGCAGGGGAGCGGTTGGCTCTAAATCGGGGGAGCAGTTCTTC.

This chain connects TRBV19 to TRBJ2-3; D not certain. There are 14 residues in the CDR3. The germline V gene encodes CDR1 LNHDA and CDR2 SQIVND (reference sequence). Trimming left V 5 bases short and J 2 bases short, with 11 bases between. The CDR3 DNA is TGTGCCAGTAGTCTCCGACACTTCACAGATACGCAGTATTTT. Amino acids: CASSLRHFTDTQYF.

The chain employs TRBV18 and TRBJ2-5; the D gene is possibly TRBD1 (5 bases). The J call may be incorrect, as the DNA end agrees better with TRBJ2-7. The CDR3 covers 14 residues. Germline V CDR1 and CDR2: KGHSH, LQKENI. The CDR3 spells CASSPPGRAYEQYF. DNA of the CDR3: TGTGCCAGCTCACCACCCGGCAGGGCCTACGAGCAGTACTTC.

The chain employs TRBV9 and TRBJ2-7, with D maybe TRBD1 (5 bases). Trimming left V 3 bases short and J 2 bases short, with 15 bases between. Looked up from germline, CDR1 is SGDLS and CDR2 is YYNGEE. The CDR3 has 15 residues. CDR3 protein: CASSESTGAPYEQYF. CDR3 DNA: TGTGCCAGCAGCGAAAGTACTGGGGCCCCCTACGAGCAGTACTTC.

This sequence joins TRBV28 and TRBJ2-7; weak D call: TRBD1 (6 bases). Germline V gene data show CDR1 as MDHEN and CDR2 as SYDVKM. V was shortened by 2 bases and J by 1 base, with 18 bases between the two germline ends. The CDR3 contains 17 residues. CDR3 residues: CASSLVLLRDTSYEQYF. CDR3 nucleotide sequence: TGTGCCAGCAGTTTAGTCCTTCTTCGGGACACTTCCTACGAGCAGTACTTC.

The rearrangement links TRBV28 to TRBJ1-1; maybe TRBD1 (6 bases). The CDR3 contains 15 residues. Germline V lookup: CDR1 MDHEN, CDR2 SYDVKM. Trimming took off 4 bases at V and 1 base at J, with 13 bases between the two ends. CDR3 residues: CASSSPGQTNTEAFF. CDR3 DNA sequence: TGTGCCAGCAGTTCTCCAGGACAGACGAACACTGAAGCTTTCTTT.

To note about this clone: Other DNA sequences in the same sample also yield this CDR3. V usage is TRBV18 and J usage is TRBJ1-3; D is unclear. Germline V CDR1 and CDR2: KGHSH, LQKENI. Trimming removed 3 bases at V and 0 bases at J, with 6 bases between. The CDR3 has 14 residues. CDR3 DNA: TGTGCCAGCTCACCGACGGGCTCTGGAAACACCATATATTTT. Protein product: CASSPTGSGNTIYF.

The V and J genes are TRBV5-5 and TRBJ2-7; D may be TRBD2 (5 bases). V was pared by 0 bases and J by 2 bases, with 18 bases between. Per germline, CDR1 SGHKS and CDR2 YYEKEE (reference sequence). The CDR3 totals 17 residues. CDR3 bases: TGTGCCAGCAGCTTGGGTTTAGCGATCCGGAAAACCTACGAGCAGTACTTC. This translates into CASSLGLAIRKTYEQYF.

This chain's CDR3 is CASSFAGNVRGSEQFF. The CDR3 nucleotides are TGTGCCAGCAGTTTCGCAGGGAATGTGAGGGGGAGTGAGCAGTTCTTC. The V gene is TRBV27, the J gene TRBJ2-1; D may be TRBD1 (6 bases). This CDR3 region has 16 residues. CDR1 MNHEY and CDR2 SMNVEV come from the germline V gene (reference sequence). V gave up 3 bases and J gave up 9 bases, with 21 bases separating them.

This rearrangement joins TRBV5-8 to TRBJ2-1, with 8 bases identical to TRBD2. In germline, CDR1 is SGHTS, CDR2 YDEGEE. The junction had 9 bases not matched to a gene; V was cut back by 6 bases and J by 4 bases. The CDR3 is 15 amino acids. The CDR3, as DNA: TGTGCCAGCATCCTAGGACTAGCCCGATACAATGAGCAGTTCTTC. Its translation is CASILGLARYNEQFF.

The chain couples TRBV5-1 to TRBJ2-7; 16 bases agree with TRBD2. The CDR3 loop spans 17 amino acids. The trim removed 4 bases at V and 2 bases at J, leaving 6 bases unmatched. CDR1 and CDR2 from the germline V gene are SGHRS and YFSETQ. CDR3 sequence reads: CASSAGLAGGITYEQYF. CDR3 bases: TGCGCCAGCAGCGCGGGACTAGCGGGAGGGATTACCTACGAGCAGTACTTC.

The J gene is TRBJ1-3, the V gene TRBV7-9; D is unresolved. The CDR3 contains 14 residues. Trimming cost V 8 bases and J 4 bases, with 15 bases left between them. CDR1 is SEHNR and CDR2 is FQNEAQ in the germline V gene (reference sequence). This CDR3 is CASAGSGLGNTIYF. CDR3 bases: TGTGCCAGCGCCGGGAGCGGCTTGGGAAACACCATATATTTT.

The genes are TRBV30 and TRBJ1-1, with 7 bases that match TRBD1. Germline trimming cut 2 bases from V and 0 bases from J; bases unmatched to any gene: 9. Germline CDR1 and CDR2: GTSNPN and SVGIG (reference sequence). There are 16 residues in the CDR3. The CDR3 DNA follows: TGTGCCTGGAGTCCCTCGGTGAGGGGGCTGAACACTGAAGCTTTCTTT. Its translation: CAWSPSVRGLNTEAFF.

The genes are TRBV18 and TRBJ2-7, with 9 bases lining up with TRBD2. Germline V lookup: CDR1 KGHSH, CDR2 LQKENI. Trimming took 3 bases from V and 6 from J; bases not matched to a gene: 6. The CDR3 consists of 14 residues. Here the CDR3 DNA reads TGTGCCAGCTCACCCGGGACTAGCTACACCGAGCAGTACTTC. Amino acid sequence: CASSPGTSYTEQYF.